Sequencing of this T cell receptor (beta chain) was carried out in a study of blood T cell repertoires in COVID-19. Trimming left V 2 bases short and J 5 bases short, with 15 bases between. The CDR3 sequence is 14 residues long. Per the germline V gene, CDR1 is GTSNPN and CDR2 is SVGIG (reference sequence). Resolution of symptoms, clearance, or two negative PCRs was present in recovered Cohort 3 donors. Repertoires were generated with immunoSEQ multiplex PCR, while TCRdb's copy carries only in-frame clones and drops some. Here the sample spans under 450,000 clones, about four fifths being singletons.

This receptor was taken from a woman in her 50s who had recovered from COVID-19. Source material: PBMCs or T cells enriched from blood (not recorded which). V is TRBV30 and J is TRBJ2-5; TRBD2 is a possible D gene (6 bases). The CDR3 loop is CAWSITGLTETQYF. The CDR3 bases are TGTGCCTGGAGTATAACGGGACTGACGGAGACCCAGTACTTC.